This TCR beta chain was captured by sequencing in a study of pediatric ulcerative colitis. The data were produced by immunoSEQ multiplex PCR, yet TCRdb's version contains in-frame clones alone and is incomplete. The table lists about 34,000 clones, roughly 71% of them singletons. Rectal tissue came from one to two pinch biopsies taken at colonoscopy. V shed 5 bases and J shed 2 bases, with 9 bases lying between them. Germline lookup yields CDR1 SGHTA and CDR2 FQGNSA. The CDR3 contains 13 residues. The material sequenced was gut tissue. This sequence originates from a boy aged 5 to 17 with severe ulcerative colitis. The chain combines TRBV7-2 with TRBJ2-5, with D unresolved. CDR3 coding DNA: TGTGCCAGCAGCCCCGGCGGACAAGAGACCCAGTACTTC. Residues: CASSPGGQETQYF.